This TCR beta chain came from a study of blood T cell repertoires in COVID-19. Overall study context: Italy, Spain and the United States were the sources of the convalescent and acute COVID-19 samples. Nucleic acid was either cDNA or gDNA, and it came from T cells, B-cell-depleted T cells, or PBMCs.

CDR1 KGHDR and CDR2 SFDVKD come from the germline V gene. This CDR3 comprises 17 residues. Deletions cut 4 bases from V and 4 bases from J, with 20 bases between. Original data processing: Reference gene primer amplification yielded estimated nucleated cell counts. Some clones are missing from TCRdb's copy, which holds only in-frame ones; the method was immunoSEQ multiplex PCR. Clone size and V and J calls were adopted from that table, with D and trimming inferred from the DNA. The data hold hundreds of thousands of clones, with 70% to 90% observed a single time. The sequencing sample was made of peripheral blood. This rearrangement joins TRBV24-1 to TRBJ2-3; D is unclear. The receptor was isolated from a man older than 75 with acute or convalescent COVID-19. The CDR3 nucleotides are TGTGCCACCAGTGAAGGAAGGCGCGGTCCCTCGTCAGATACGCAGTATTTT. It specifies CATSEGRRGPSSDTQYF.